This is a list of T cell receptor beta chains from one sample in a study of PD-L1 blockade in urothelial cancer. Assay used: immunoSEQ multiplex PCR; TCRdb lists only in-frame clones, some missing. The sample lists under 55,000 clones; 82% were seen once. The sample in question was PBMCs, obtained around atezolizumab (anti-PD-L1) treatment. Every receptor here comes from a man between 60 and 70 years old with urothelial cancer. Each CDR3 is given with its conserved first and last residue. The D gene is left open where the match is weak. Clone size is shown for a subset of rows, as once, few, many or a class of expanded clone.

v_call	j_call	d_call	clone_size	cdr3_aa	cdr3_nt
TRBV15	TRBJ1-1	NA	few	CATSILTGNTEAFF	TGTGCCACCAGCATACTGACAGGGAACACTGAAGCTTTCTTT
TRBV28	TRBJ2-1	NA	NA	CASSHNLPGRGEQFF	TGTGCCAGCAGTCATAATCTTCCGGGGCGGGGTGAGCAGTTCTTC
TRBV25-1	TRBJ2-3	TRBD2	NA	CASSELAGTRDTQYF	TGTGCCAGCAGTGAGTTAGCGGGGACCCGGGATACGCAGTATTTT
TRBV16	TRBJ2-3	NA	NA	CASSHDRTDTQYF	TGTGCCAGCAGCCACGACAGGACAGATACGCAGTATTTT
TRBV7-2	TRBJ2-7	NA	NA	CASSLGGGAVEQYF	TGTGCCAGCAGCTTGGGTGGGGGGGCCGTCGAGCAGTACTTC
TRBV7-9	TRBJ2-7	TRBD2	NA	CASSLAGGMRQQYF	TGTGCCAGCAGCCTAGCGGGGGGGATGAGGCAGCAGTACTTC
TRBV2	TRBJ1-3	NA	NA	CASRDGREGPIYF	TGTGCCAGCAGAGATGGACGGGAGGGTCCCATATATTTT
TRBV9	TRBJ2-7	TRBD2	NA	CASSSLAGASSYEQYF	TGTGCCAGCAGCTCCCTAGCGGGGGCGAGCTCCTACGAGCAGTACTTC
TRBV29-1	TRBJ2-7	NA	few	CSVGWGRTYEQYF	TGCAGCGTGGGATGGGGGCGCACTTACGAGCAGTACTTC
TRBV10-2	TRBJ2-3	NA	NA	CASMGGGADTQYF	TGCGCCAGCATGGGAGGAGGCGCAGATACGCAGTATTTT
TRBV11-3	TRBJ2-1	NA	NA	CASSLVQESHNEQFF	TGTGCCAGCAGCTTAGTACAGGAGAGCCACAATGAGCAGTTCTTC
TRBV5-1	TRBJ2-6	TRBD1	NA	CASSPPTGSTGANVLTF	TGCGCCAGCAGCCCCCCGACAGGGTCGACTGGGGCCAACGTCCTGACTTTC
TRBV2	TRBJ2-7	NA	few	CASRTGGASYEQYF	TGTGCCAGCAGAACGGGGGGCGCGTCCTACGAGCAGTACTTC